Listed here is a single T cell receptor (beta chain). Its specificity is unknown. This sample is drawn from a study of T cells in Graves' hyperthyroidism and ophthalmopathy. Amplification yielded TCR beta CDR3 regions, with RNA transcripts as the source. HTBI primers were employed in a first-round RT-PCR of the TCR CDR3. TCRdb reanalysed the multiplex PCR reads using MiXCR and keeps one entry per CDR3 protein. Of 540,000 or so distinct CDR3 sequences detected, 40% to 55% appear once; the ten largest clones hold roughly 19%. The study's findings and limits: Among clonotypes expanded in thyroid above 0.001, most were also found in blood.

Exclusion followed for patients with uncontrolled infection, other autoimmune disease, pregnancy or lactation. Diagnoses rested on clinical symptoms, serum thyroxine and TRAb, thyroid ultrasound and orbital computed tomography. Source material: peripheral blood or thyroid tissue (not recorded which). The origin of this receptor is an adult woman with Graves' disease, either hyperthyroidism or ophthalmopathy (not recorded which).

Here the CDR3 DNA reads TGTGCCATCAGTAAGGGGATGATGGAGACCCAGTACTTC. Translating gives CAISKGMMETQYF. The chain joins TRBV10-3 to TRBJ2-5, with a weak D call TRBD1 (5 bases). Germline values: CDR1 ENHRY, CDR2 SYGVKD. The CDR3 length is 13 residues. V shed 5 bases and J shed 5 bases, with 12 bases lying between them.